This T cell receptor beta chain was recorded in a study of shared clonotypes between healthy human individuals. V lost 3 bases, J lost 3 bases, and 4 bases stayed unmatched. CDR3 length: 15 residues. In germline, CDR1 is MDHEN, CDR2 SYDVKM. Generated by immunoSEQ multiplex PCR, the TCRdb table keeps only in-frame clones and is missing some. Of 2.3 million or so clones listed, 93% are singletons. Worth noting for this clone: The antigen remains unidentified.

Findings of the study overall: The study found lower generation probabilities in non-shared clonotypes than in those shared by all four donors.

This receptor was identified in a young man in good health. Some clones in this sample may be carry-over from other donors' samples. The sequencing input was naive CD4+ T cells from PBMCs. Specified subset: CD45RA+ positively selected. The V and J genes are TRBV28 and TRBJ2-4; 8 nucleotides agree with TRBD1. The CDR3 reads CASSFQGARKNIQYF. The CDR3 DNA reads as TGTGCCAGCAGTTTCCAGGGGGCGCGCAAAAACATTCAGTACTTC.